The rows below give T cell receptor beta chains drawn from one sample of a study of blood T cell repertoires in COVID-19. Here immunoSEQ multiplex PCR was the method, and the copy in TCRdb shows in-frame clones only, minus some. Of around 300,000 clones in the sample, around 90% were seen once. Sequenced input: peripheral blood. The receptors were sampled from a woman under 40 with COVID-19, enrolled during active disease. The CDR3 runs from the conserved cysteine through the conserved F or W. Fields, in order: D gene, V gene, J gene, CDR3 length, clone size, CDR3 protein, CDR3 DNA. D genes are given only for firm matches. Clone size, where shown, is once, few, many, or a class for clones that have expanded.

d_call: TRBD1; v_call: TRBV7-9; j_call: TRBJ1-6; cdr3_length: 17; clone_size: NA; cdr3_aa: CASSLTTGGSYNSPLHF; cdr3_nt: TGTGCCAGCAGCCTAACCACAGGGGGCTCCTATAATTCACCCCTCCACTTT
d_call: TRBD1; v_call: TRBV4-3; j_call: TRBJ2-7; cdr3_length: 16; clone_size: NA; cdr3_aa: CASSQDRTGNFNEQYF; cdr3_nt: TGCGCCAGCAGCCAAGATCGGACAGGGAATTTCAACGAGCAGTACTTC
d_call: NA; v_call: TRBV6-6; j_call: TRBJ2-7; cdr3_length: 15; clone_size: once; cdr3_aa: CASSYGGGTRVEQYF; cdr3_nt: TGTGCCAGCAGTTACGGGGGGGGCACCCGTGTGGAGCAGTACTTC
d_call: NA; v_call: TRBV4-1; j_call: TRBJ1-1; cdr3_length: 12; clone_size: NA; cdr3_aa: CASSHDSAEAFF; cdr3_nt: TGCGCCAGCAGCCACGACAGCGCTGAAGCTTTCTTT
d_call: NA; v_call: TRBV9; j_call: TRBJ2-6; cdr3_length: 16; clone_size: NA; cdr3_aa: CASSGPSTSGANVLTF; cdr3_nt: TGTGCCAGCAGCGGCCCTAGTACCTCTGGGGCCAACGTCCTGACTTTC
d_call: TRBD2; v_call: TRBV2; j_call: TRBJ2-7; cdr3_length: 14; clone_size: NA; cdr3_aa: CASRLTSGIYEQYF; cdr3_nt: TGTGCCAGCAGACTAACTAGCGGGATCTACGAGCAGTACTTC
d_call: NA; v_call: TRBV14; j_call: TRBJ1-6; cdr3_length: 14; clone_size: NA; cdr3_aa: CASSQEVRGSPLHF; cdr3_nt: TGTGCCAGCAGCCAAGAGGTCAGGGGTTCACCCCTCCACTTT
d_call: NA; v_call: TRBV20-1; j_call: TRBJ1-6; cdr3_length: 15; clone_size: NA; cdr3_aa: CSASAGQGYNSPLHF; cdr3_nt: TGCAGTGCTAGTGCAGGCCAAGGCTATAATTCACCCCTCCACTTT
d_call: NA; v_call: TRBV4-1; j_call: TRBJ2-4; cdr3_length: 13; clone_size: NA; cdr3_aa: CASSQDQGNIQYF; cdr3_nt: TGCGCCAGCAGCCAAGATCAGGGGAACATTCAGTACTTC
d_call: NA; v_call: TRBV6-1; j_call: TRBJ1-2; cdr3_length: 14; clone_size: NA; cdr3_aa: CASSEGTGLYGYTF; cdr3_nt: TGTGCCAGCAGTGAAGGAACAGGCCTCTATGGCTACACCTTC
d_call: NA; v_call: TRBV15; j_call: TRBJ1-5; cdr3_length: 13; clone_size: NA; cdr3_aa: CATSRLASQPQHF; cdr3_nt: TGTGCCACCAGCAGGTTAGCATCTCAGCCCCAGCATTTT
d_call: NA; v_call: TRBV3-1/TRBV3-2; j_call: TRBJ2-1; cdr3_length: 12; clone_size: NA; cdr3_aa: CASNLPPNEQFF; cdr3_nt: TGTGCCAGCAATCTTCCTCCCAATGAGCAGTTCTTC
d_call: NA; v_call: TRBV10-3; j_call: TRBJ2-7; cdr3_length: 13; clone_size: NA; cdr3_aa: CAISESASYEQYF; cdr3_nt: TGTGCCATCAGTGAGTCGGCTTCCTACGAGCAGTACTTC
d_call: TRBD1; v_call: TRBV3-1/TRBV3-2; j_call: TRBJ2-1; cdr3_length: 15; clone_size: NA; cdr3_aa: CASSQGQGGYNEQFF; cdr3_nt: TGTGCCAGCAGCCAAGGACAGGGGGGTTACAATGAGCAGTTCTTC
d_call: TRBD1; v_call: TRBV27; j_call: TRBJ1-6; cdr3_length: 15; clone_size: NA; cdr3_aa: CASRYRGTYNSPLHF; cdr3_nt: TGTGCCAGCAGGTACAGGGGGACCTATAATTCACCCCTCCACTTT
d_call: TRBD1; v_call: TRBV5-1; j_call: TRBJ2-1; cdr3_length: 16; clone_size: NA; cdr3_aa: CASSPPGTGGGNEQFF; cdr3_nt: TGCGCCAGCAGCCCCCCGGGGACAGGGGGCGGGAATGAGCAGTTCTTC
d_call: NA; v_call: TRBV24-1; j_call: TRBJ1-5; cdr3_length: 16; clone_size: NA; cdr3_aa: CATSDAGGDGDQPQHF; cdr3_nt: TGTGCCACCAGTGATGCCGGGGGAGATGGAGATCAGCCCCAGCATTTT
d_call: TRBD2; v_call: TRBV7-9; j_call: TRBJ2-1; cdr3_length: 18; clone_size: NA; cdr3_aa: CASSPGGGTSGRHNEQFF; cdr3_nt: TGTGCCAGCAGCCCAGGGGGGGGGACTAGCGGGAGGCACAATGAGCAGTTCTTC
d_call: TRBD2; v_call: TRBV6-6; j_call: TRBJ2-1; cdr3_length: 14; clone_size: once; cdr3_aa: CASSRTSRDNEQFF; cdr3_nt: TGTGCCAGCAGCCGGACTAGTCGTGACAATGAGCAGTTCTTC
d_call: TRBD1; v_call: TRBV6-1; j_call: TRBJ2-7; cdr3_length: 15; clone_size: NA; cdr3_aa: CASSEARRGPYEQYF; cdr3_nt: TGTGCCAGCAGTGAAGCGCGCAGGGGGCCATACGAGCAGTACTTC
d_call: TRBD1; v_call: TRBV7-3; j_call: TRBJ1-1; cdr3_length: 15; clone_size: NA; cdr3_aa: CASSRDSLMNTEAFF; cdr3_nt: TGTGCCAGCAGCCGGGACAGCCTTATGAACACTGAAGCTTTCTTT
d_call: NA; v_call: TRBV4-1; j_call: TRBJ2-7; cdr3_length: 14; clone_size: NA; cdr3_aa: CASSQDWGVYEQYF; cdr3_nt: TGCGCCAGCAGCCAAGATTGGGGAGTCTACGAGCAGTACTTC
d_call: NA; v_call: TRBV18; j_call: TRBJ2-5; cdr3_length: 14; clone_size: NA; cdr3_aa: CASSLSGFAETQYF; cdr3_nt: TGTGCCAGCTCACTCTCAGGGTTTGCAGAGACCCAGTACTTC
d_call: NA; v_call: TRBV24-1; j_call: TRBJ2-2; cdr3_length: 15; clone_size: NA; cdr3_aa: CATSDPGGNTGELFF; cdr3_nt: TGTGCCACCAGTGACCCCGGGGGGAACACCGGGGAGCTGTTTTTT
d_call: TRBD1; v_call: TRBV18; j_call: TRBJ1-5; cdr3_length: 16; clone_size: NA; cdr3_aa: CASSRTGTGLFQPQHF; cdr3_nt: TGTGCCAGCTCACGGACCGGGACAGGGTTATTTCAGCCCCAGCATTTT
d_call: NA; v_call: TRBV18; j_call: TRBJ1-1; cdr3_length: 14; clone_size: NA; cdr3_aa: CASSPPGPNTEAFF; cdr3_nt: TGTGCCAGCTCACCACCGGGGCCGAACACTGAAGCTTTCTTT
d_call: NA; v_call: TRBV7-9; j_call: TRBJ2-5; cdr3_length: 16; clone_size: NA; cdr3_aa: CASSPRTLVGQETQYF; cdr3_nt: TGTGCCAGCAGCCCTAGGACTTTGGTCGGCCAAGAGACCCAGTACTTC
d_call: NA; v_call: TRBV4-3; j_call: TRBJ2-2; cdr3_length: 12; clone_size: NA; cdr3_aa: CASSLITGELFF; cdr3_nt: TGCGCCAGCAGCCTCATCACCGGGGAGCTGTTTTTT
d_call: TRBD1; v_call: TRBV7-9; j_call: TRBJ1-1; cdr3_length: 13; clone_size: NA; cdr3_aa: CASFGQGGTEAFF; cdr3_nt: TGTGCCAGTTTTGGACAGGGTGGCACTGAAGCTTTCTTT
d_call: NA; v_call: TRBV2; j_call: TRBJ1-4; cdr3_length: 17; clone_size: NA; cdr3_aa: CASCQFGAAGTNEKLFF; cdr3_nt: TGTGCCAGCTGCCAGTTTGGAGCGGCTGGAACTAATGAAAAACTGTTTTTT
d_call: TRBD2; v_call: TRBV7-9; j_call: TRBJ2-1; cdr3_length: 18; clone_size: once; cdr3_aa: CASSSSGTSGTSHQEQFF; cdr3_nt: TGTGCCAGCAGCTCCTCCGGGACTAGCGGGACCTCCCACCAAGAGCAGTTCTTC
d_call: TRBD1; v_call: TRBV2; j_call: TRBJ2-6; cdr3_length: 17; clone_size: NA; cdr3_aa: CASSEGTGTSGANVLTF; cdr3_nt: TGTGCCAGCAGTGAAGGGACAGGGACCTCTGGGGCCAACGTCCTGACTTTC
d_call: NA; v_call: TRBV2; j_call: TRBJ1-2; cdr3_length: 13; clone_size: NA; cdr3_aa: CASSGPGGYGYTF; cdr3_nt: TGTGCCAGCAGTGGCCCTGGCGGCTATGGCTACACCTTC
d_call: TRBD1; v_call: TRBV7-9; j_call: TRBJ1-4; cdr3_length: 14; clone_size: once; cdr3_aa: CASSLTGGDEKLFF; cdr3_nt: TGTGCCAGCAGCCTGACAGGGGGCGATGAAAAACTGTTTTTT
d_call: TRBD2; v_call: TRBV28; j_call: TRBJ2-1; cdr3_length: 16; clone_size: NA; cdr3_aa: CASSTTARGGYNEQFF; cdr3_nt: TGTGCCAGCAGCACGACCGCTAGGGGAGGGTACAATGAGCAGTTCTTC
d_call: NA; v_call: TRBV30; j_call: TRBJ1-6; cdr3_length: 15; clone_size: NA; cdr3_aa: CAWSPARGSNSPLHF; cdr3_nt: TGTGCCTGGAGTCCAGCTCGCGGGAGTAATTCACCCCTCCACTTT
d_call: NA; v_call: TRBV11-2; j_call: TRBJ1-3; cdr3_length: 15; clone_size: NA; cdr3_aa: CASSAQGSYGNTIYF; cdr3_nt: TGTGCCAGCAGCGCACAGGGTTCGTATGGAAACACCATATATTTT
d_call: NA; v_call: TRBV9; j_call: TRBJ2-1; cdr3_length: 14; clone_size: NA; cdr3_aa: CASSVASANNEQFF; cdr3_nt: TGTGCCAGCAGCGTAGCTAGCGCCAACAATGAGCAGTTCTTC
d_call: TRBD1; v_call: TRBV7-3; j_call: TRBJ2-1; cdr3_length: 14; clone_size: NA; cdr3_aa: CASSFGRGPNEQFF; cdr3_nt: TGTGCCAGCAGCTTTGGCAGGGGGCCTAATGAGCAGTTCTTC
d_call: TRBD2; v_call: TRBV27; j_call: TRBJ2-7; cdr3_length: 15; clone_size: NA; cdr3_aa: CASSFLLAGVREQYF; cdr3_nt: TGTGCCAGCAGTTTTCTACTAGCGGGAGTTCGGGAGCAGTACTTC
d_call: NA; v_call: TRBV28; j_call: TRBJ1-5; cdr3_length: 15; clone_size: NA; cdr3_aa: CASSLLDKVDQPQHF; cdr3_nt: TGTGCCAGCAGTTTATTGGACAAAGTGGATCAGCCCCAGCATTTT